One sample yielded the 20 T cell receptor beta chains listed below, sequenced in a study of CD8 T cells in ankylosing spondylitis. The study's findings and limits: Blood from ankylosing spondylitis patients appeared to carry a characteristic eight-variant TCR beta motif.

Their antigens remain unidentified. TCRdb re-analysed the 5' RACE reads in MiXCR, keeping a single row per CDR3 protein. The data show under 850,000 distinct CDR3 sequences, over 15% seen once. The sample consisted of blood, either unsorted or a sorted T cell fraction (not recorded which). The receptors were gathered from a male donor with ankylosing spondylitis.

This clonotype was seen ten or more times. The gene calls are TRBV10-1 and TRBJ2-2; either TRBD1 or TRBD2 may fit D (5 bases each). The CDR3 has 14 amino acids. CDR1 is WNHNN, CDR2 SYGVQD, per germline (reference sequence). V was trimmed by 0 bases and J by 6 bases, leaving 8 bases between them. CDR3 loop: CASSESVGAGELFF. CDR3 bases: TGCGCCAGCAGTGAGTCGGTGGGGGCCGGGGAGCTGTTTTTT.

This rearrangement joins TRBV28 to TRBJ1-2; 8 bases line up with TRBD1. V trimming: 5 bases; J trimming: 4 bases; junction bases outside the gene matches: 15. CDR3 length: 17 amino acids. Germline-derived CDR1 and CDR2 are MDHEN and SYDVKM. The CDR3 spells CASSPPPPGQGFYGYTF. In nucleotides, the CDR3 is TGTGCCAGCAGTCCACCTCCCCCCGGACAGGGATTCTATGGCTACACCTTC.

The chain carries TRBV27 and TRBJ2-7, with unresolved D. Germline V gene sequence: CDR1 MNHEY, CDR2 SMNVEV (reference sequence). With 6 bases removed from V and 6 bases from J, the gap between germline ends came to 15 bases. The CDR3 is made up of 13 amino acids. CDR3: CASSTHGDGEQYF. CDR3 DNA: TGTGCCAGCAGCACCCATGGGGATGGCGAGCAGTACTTC.

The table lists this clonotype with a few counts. CDR3 coding DNA: TGCAGCGTGTTGGACAGTTGGAATTCACCCCTCCACTTT. Translating it yields CSVLDSWNSPLHF. J is TRBJ1-6 and V is TRBV29-1; D possibly corresponds to TRBD1 (6 bases). CDR1 is SQVTM, CDR2 ANQGSEA, per germline. V was cut by 6 bases and J by 7 bases, with 13 bases left in between. The CDR3 consists of 13 residues.

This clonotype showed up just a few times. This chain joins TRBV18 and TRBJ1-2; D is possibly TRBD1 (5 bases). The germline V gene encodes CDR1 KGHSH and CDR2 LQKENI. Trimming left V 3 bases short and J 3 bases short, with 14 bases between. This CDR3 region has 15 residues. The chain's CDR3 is CASSPGQGEYYGYTF. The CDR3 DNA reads TGTGCCAGCTCACCGGGGCAGGGCGAATACTATGGCTACACCTTC.

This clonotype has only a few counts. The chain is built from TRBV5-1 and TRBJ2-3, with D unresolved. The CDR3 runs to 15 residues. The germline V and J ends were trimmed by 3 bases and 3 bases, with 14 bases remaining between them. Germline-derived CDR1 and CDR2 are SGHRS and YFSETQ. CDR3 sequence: CASSSQPTQTDTQYF. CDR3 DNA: TGCGCCAGCAGCTCCCAACCTACCCAGACAGATACGCAGTATTTT.

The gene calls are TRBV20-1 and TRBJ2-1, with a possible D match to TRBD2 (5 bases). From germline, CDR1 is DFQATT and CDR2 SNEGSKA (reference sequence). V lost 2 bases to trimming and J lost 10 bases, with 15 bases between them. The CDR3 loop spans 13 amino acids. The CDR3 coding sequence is TGCAGTGCTAGACGCCTAGCAAAGTACGAGCAGTTCTTC. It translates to CSARRLAKYEQFF.

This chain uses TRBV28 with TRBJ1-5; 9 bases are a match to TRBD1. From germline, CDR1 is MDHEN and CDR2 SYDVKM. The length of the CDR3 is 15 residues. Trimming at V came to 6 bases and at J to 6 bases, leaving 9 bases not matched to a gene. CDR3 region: CASRSPGQGAQPQHF. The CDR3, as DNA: TGTGCCAGCAGGTCTCCGGGACAGGGAGCTCAGCCCCAGCATTTT.

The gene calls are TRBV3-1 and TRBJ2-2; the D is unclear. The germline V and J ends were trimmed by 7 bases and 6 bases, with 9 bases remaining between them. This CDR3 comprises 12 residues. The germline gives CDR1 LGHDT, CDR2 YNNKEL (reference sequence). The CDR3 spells CASNLPPGELFF. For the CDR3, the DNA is TGTGCCAGCAACCTCCCACCCGGGGAGCTGTTTTTT.

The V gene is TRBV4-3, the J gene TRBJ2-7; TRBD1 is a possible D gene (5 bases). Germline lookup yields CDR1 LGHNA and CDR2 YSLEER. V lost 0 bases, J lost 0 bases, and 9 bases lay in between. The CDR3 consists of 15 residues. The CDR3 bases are TGCGCCAGCAGCCAAGATTACAGGTACTCCTACGAGCAGTACTTC. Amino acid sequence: CASSQDYRYSYEQYF.

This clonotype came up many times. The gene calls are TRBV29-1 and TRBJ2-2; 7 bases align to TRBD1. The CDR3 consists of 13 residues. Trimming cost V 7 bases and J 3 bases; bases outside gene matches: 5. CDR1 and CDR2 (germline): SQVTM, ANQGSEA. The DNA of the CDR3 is TGCAGCGGCGTGGACAGGTACACCGGGGAGCTGTTTTTT. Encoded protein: CSGVDRYTGELFF.

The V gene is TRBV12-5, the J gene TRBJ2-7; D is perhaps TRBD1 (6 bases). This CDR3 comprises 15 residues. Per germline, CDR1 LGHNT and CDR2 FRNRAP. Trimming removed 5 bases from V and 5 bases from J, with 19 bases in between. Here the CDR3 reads CASGPGQPGAHEQYF. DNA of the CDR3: TGTGCTAGTGGTCCCGGACAGCCAGGGGCCCACGAGCAGTACTTC. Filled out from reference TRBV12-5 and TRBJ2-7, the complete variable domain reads DARVTQTPRHKVTEMGQEVTMRCQPILGHNTVFWYRQTMMQGLELLAYFRNRAPLDDSGMPKDRFSAEMPDATLATLKIQPSEPRDSAVYFCASGPGQPGAHEQYFGPGTRLTVT.

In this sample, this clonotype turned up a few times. Here the CDR3 reads CASSLGTSGGVGYEQYF. The CDR3 bases are TGTGCCAGCAGCCTAGGGACTAGCGGGGGGGTCGGCTACGAGCAGTACTTC. This rearrangement joins TRBV12-3 or TRBV12-4 to TRBJ2-7; 16 nucleotides agree with TRBD2. V lost 6 bases, J lost 3 bases, and 8 bases stayed unmatched. The CDR3 contains 17 residues.

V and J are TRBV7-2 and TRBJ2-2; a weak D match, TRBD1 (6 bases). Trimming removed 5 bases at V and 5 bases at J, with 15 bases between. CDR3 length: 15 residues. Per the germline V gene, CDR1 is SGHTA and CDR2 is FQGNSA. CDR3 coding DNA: TGTGCCAGCAGCGCACCAGGGGTTTCAACCGGGGAGCTGTTTTTT. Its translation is CASSAPGVSTGELFF.

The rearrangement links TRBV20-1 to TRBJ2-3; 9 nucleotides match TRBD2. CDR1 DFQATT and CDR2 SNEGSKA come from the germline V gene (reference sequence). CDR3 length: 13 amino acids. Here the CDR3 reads CSATSGYRDTQYF. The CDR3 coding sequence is TGCAGCGCAACTAGCGGGTATAGGGATACGCAGTATTTT.

For the CDR3, the DNA is TGCAGTGGCTCGGGGGACAGCCTCTACAATGAGCAGTTCTTC. Translation: CSGSGDSLYNEQFF. This rearrangement joins TRBV20-1 to TRBJ2-1; a weak D match, TRBD1 (7 bases). This CDR3 spans 14 amino acids. Trimming stripped 7 bases from V and 3 bases from J, with 16 bases between. Germline CDR1 reads DFQATT; CDR2 reads SNEGSKA (reference sequence).

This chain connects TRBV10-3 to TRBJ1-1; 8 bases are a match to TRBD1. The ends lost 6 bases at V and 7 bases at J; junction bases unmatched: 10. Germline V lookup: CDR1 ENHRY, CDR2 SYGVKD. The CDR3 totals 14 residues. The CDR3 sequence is CAISPDRGSDEAFF. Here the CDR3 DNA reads TGTGCCATCAGCCCAGACAGGGGATCGGATGAAGCTTTCTTT.

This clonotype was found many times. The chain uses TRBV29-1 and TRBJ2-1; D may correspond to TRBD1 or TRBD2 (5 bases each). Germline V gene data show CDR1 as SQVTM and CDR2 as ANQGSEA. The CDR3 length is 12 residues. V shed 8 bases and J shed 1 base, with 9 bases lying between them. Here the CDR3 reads CSLAGSYNEQFF. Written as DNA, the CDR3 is TGCAGCCTAGCAGGGTCCTACAATGAGCAGTTCTTC.

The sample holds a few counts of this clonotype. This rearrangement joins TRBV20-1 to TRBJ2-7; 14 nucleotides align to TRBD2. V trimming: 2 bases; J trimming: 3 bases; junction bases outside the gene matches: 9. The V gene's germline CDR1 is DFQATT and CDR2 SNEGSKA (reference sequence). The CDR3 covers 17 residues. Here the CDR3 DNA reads TGCAGTGCTAGACTGACTAGCGGGAGGGCCGGCTTCTACGAGCAGTACTTC. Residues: CSARLTSGRAGFYEQYF.

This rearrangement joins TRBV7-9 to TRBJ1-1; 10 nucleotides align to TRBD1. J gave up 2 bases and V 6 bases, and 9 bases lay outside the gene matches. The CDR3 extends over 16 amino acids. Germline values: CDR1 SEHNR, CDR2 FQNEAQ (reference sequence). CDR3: CASSPRGTGVNTEAFF. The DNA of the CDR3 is TGTGCCAGCAGTCCTAGGGGGACAGGGGTCAACACTGAAGCTTTCTTT. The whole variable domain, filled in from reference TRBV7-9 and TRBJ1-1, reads DTGVSQNPRHKITKRGQNVTFRCDPISEHNRLYWYRQTLGQGPEFLTYFQNEAQLEKSRLLSDRFSAERPKGSFSTLEIQRTEQGDSAMYLCASSPRGTGVNTEAFFGQGTRLTVV.